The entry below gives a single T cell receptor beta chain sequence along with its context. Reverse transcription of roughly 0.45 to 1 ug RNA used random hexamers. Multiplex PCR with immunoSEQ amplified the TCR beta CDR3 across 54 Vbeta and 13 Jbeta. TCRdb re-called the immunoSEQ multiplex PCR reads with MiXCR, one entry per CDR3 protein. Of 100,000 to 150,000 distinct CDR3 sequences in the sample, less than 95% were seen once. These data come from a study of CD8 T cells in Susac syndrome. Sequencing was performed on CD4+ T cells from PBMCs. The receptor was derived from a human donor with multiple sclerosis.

This CDR3 reads CASSSLGVATQYF. The CDR3, as DNA: TGTGCCAGCAGTTCCTTAGGGGTGGCTACGCAGTATTTT. The chain combines TRBV6-5 with TRBJ2-3; perhaps TRBD1 as D (5 bases). The V gene's germline CDR1 is MNHEY and CDR2 SVGAGI. Trimming left V 4 bases short and J 8 bases short, with 13 bases between. The CDR3 totals 13 residues.